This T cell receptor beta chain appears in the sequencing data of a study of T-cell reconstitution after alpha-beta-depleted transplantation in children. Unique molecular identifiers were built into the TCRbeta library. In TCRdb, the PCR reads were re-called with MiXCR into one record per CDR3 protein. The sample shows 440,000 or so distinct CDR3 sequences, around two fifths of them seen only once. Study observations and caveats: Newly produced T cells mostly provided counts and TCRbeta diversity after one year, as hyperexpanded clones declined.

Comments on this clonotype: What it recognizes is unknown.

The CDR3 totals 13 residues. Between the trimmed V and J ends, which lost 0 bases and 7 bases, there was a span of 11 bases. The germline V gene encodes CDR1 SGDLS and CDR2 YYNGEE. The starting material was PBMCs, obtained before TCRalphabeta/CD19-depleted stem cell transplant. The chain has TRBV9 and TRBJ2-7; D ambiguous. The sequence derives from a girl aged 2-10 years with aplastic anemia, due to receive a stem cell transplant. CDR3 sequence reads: CASSVGLSEEQYF. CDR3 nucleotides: TGTGCCAGCAGCGTAGGACTTTCTGAAGAGCAGTACTTC.